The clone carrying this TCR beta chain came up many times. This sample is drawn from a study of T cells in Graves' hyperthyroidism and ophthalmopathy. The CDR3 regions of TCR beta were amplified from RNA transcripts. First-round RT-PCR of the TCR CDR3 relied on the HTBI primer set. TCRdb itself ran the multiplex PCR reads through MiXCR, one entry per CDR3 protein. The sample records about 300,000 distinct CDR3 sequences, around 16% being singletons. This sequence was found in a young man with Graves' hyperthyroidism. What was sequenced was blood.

Here the CDR3 reads CSAMDVAGRGYNEQFF. The CDR3 DNA reads TGCAGTGCCATGGACGTTGCTGGGAGAGGTTACAATGAGCAGTTCTTC. The rearrangement uses TRBV20-1 and TRBJ2-1; D might be TRBD2 (5 bases). Trimming left V 6 bases short and J 4 bases short, with 22 bases between. The CDR3 consists of 16 residues. Germline V gene data show CDR1 as DFQATT and CDR2 as SNEGSKA (reference sequence).